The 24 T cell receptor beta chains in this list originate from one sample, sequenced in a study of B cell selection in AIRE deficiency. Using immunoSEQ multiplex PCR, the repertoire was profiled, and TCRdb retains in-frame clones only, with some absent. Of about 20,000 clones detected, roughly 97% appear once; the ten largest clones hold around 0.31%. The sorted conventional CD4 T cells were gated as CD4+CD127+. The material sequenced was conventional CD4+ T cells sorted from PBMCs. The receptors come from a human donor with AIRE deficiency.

The CDR3 sequence is CASSVGQNEQFF. The CDR3 nucleotides are TGTGCCAGCAGTGTGGGACAGAATGAGCAGTTCTTC. The V call is TRBV2, the J call TRBJ2-1; TRBD1 matches at 7 bases. V lost 4 bases and J lost 7; bases outside the gene matches: 1. CDR1 and CDR2 (germline): SNHLY, FYNNEI. CDR3 length equals 12 residues.

The CDR3 nucleotides are TGTGCCAGCACCCGGACAGGTCGAAACACTGAAGCTTTCTTT. Its translation is CASTRTGRNTEAFF. The rearrangement joins TRBV6-5 to TRBJ1-1; 7 bases agree with TRBD1. V dropped 7 bases and J dropped 2; count of bases not matched to a gene: 7. Germline V lookup: CDR1 MNHEY, CDR2 SVGAGI. The CDR3 consists of 14 residues.

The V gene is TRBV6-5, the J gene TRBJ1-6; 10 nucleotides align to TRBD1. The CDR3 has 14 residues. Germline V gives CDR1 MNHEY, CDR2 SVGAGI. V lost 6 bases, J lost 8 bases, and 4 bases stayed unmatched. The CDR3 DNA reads TGTGCCAGCAGCCGGGACAGGGGCGATTCACCCCTCCACTTT. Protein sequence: CASSRDRGDSPLHF.

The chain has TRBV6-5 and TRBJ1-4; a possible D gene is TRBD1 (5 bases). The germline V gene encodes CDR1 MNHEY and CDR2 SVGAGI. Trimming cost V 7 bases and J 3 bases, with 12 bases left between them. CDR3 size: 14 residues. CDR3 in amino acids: CASKEGRANEKLFF. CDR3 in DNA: TGTGCCAGCAAGGAGGGGCGGGCTAATGAAAAACTGTTTTTT.

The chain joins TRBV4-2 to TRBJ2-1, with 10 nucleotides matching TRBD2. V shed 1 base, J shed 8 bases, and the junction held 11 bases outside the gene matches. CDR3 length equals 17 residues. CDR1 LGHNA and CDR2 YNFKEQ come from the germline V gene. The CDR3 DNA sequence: TGTGCCAGCAGCCAAGTGGGCCTAGCGGGAGTCAAGGATGAGCAGTTCTTC. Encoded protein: CASSQVGLAGVKDEQFF.

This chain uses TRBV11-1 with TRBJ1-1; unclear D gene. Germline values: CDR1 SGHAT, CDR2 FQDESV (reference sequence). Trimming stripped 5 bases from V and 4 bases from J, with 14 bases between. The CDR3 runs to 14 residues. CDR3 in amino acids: CASSANPLITEAFF. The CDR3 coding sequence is TGTGCCAGCAGCGCGAACCCTCTGATCACTGAAGCTTTCTTT.

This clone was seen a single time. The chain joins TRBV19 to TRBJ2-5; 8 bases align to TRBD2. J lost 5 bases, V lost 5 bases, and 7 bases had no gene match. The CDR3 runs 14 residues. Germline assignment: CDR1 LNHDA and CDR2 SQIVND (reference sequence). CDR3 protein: CASSLRGGRETQYF. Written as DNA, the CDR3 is TGTGCCAGTAGTCTTCGCGGGGGGCGGGAGACCCAGTACTTC. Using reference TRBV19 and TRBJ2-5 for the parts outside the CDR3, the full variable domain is DGGITQSPKYLFRKEGQNVTLSCEQNLNHDAMYWYRQDPGQGLRLIYYSQIVNDFQKGDIAEGYSVSREKKESFPLTVTSAQKNPTAFYLCASSLRGGRETQYFGPGTRLLVL.

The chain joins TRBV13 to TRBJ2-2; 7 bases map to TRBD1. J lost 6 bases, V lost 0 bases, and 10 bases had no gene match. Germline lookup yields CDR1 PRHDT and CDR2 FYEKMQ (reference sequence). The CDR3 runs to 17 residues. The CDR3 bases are TGTGCCAGCAGCTTAGGAATGGGGACAGTTACACCCGGGGAGCTGTTTTTT. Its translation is CASSLGMGTVTPGELFF.

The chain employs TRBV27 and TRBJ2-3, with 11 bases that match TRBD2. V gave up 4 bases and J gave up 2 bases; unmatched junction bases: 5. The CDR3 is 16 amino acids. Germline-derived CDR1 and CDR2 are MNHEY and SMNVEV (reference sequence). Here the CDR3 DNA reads TGTGCCAGCAGTTCCTTAGCGGGGGGGTACACAGATACGCAGTATTTT. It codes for CASSSLAGGYTDTQYF.

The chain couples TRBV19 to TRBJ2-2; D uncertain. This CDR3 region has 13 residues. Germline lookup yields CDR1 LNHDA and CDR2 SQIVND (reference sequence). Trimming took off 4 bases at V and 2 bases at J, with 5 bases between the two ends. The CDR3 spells CASSRTNTGELFF. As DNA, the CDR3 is TGTGCCAGTAGTAGAACAAACACCGGGGAGCTGTTTTTT.

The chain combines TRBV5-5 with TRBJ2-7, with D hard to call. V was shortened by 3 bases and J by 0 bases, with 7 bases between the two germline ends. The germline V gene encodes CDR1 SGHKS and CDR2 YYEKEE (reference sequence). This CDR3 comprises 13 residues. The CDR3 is CASSSWSSYEQYF. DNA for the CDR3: TGTGCCAGCAGCTCCTGGAGCTCCTACGAGCAGTACTTC.

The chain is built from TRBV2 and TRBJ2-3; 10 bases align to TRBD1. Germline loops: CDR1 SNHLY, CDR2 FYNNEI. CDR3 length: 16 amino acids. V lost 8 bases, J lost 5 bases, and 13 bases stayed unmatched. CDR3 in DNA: TGTGCCAGCGCAGACGGTAGAGACAGGGGGCGAGATACGCAGTATTTT. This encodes CASADGRDRGRDTQYF.

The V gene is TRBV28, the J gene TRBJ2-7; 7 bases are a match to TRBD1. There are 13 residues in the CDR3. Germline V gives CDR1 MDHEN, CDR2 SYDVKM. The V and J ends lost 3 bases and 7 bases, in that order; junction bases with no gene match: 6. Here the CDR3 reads CASSFRQGVEQYF. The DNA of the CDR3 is TGTGCCAGCAGTTTTCGACAGGGTGTTGAGCAGTACTTC.

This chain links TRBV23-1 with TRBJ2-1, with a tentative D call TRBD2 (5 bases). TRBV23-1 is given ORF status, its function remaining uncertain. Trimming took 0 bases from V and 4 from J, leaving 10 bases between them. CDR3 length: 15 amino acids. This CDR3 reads CASSQSCWRYNEQFF. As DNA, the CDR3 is TGCGCCAGCAGTCAATCGTGTTGGAGGTACAATGAGCAGTTCTTC.

CDR3 DNA: TGCGCCAGCAACAGACTAGGTTACAATGAGCAGTTCTTC. Translating gives CASNRLGYNEQFF. The chain recombines TRBV5-1 with TRBJ2-1, with a weak D call TRBD2 (6 bases). The CDR3 has 13 amino acids. Germline V gene lookup returns CDR1 SGHRS and CDR2 YFSETQ. V lost 6 bases and J 4 bases, leaving 11 bases between the germline ends.

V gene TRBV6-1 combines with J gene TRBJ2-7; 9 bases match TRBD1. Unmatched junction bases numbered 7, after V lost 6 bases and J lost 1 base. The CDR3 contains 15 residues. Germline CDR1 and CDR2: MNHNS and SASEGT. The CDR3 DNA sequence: TGTGCCAGCAGGTTCCGGGACAGGGAATCCTACGAGCAGTACTTC. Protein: CASRFRDRESYEQYF.

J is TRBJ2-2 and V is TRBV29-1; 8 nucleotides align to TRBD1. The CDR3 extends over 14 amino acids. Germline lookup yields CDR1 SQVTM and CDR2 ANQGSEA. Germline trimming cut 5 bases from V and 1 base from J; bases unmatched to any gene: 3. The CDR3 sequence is CSVSTGVNTGELFF. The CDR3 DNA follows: TGCAGCGTTTCGACAGGGGTGAACACCGGGGAGCTGTTTTTT.

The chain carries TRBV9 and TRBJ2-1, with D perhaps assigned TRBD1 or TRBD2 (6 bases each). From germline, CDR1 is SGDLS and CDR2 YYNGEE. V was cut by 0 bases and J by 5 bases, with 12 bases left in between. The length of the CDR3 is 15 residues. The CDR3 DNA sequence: TGTGCCAGCAGCGTAGCTCGGGGGCTTGACAATGAGCAGTTCTTC. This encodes CASSVARGLDNEQFF.

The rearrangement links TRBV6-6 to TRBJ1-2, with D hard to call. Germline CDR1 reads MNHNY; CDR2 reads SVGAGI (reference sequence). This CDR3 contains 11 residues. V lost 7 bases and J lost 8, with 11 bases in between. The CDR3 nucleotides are TGTGCCAGCACCAAGGGATGGGGCTACACCTTC. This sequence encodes CASTKGWGYTF.

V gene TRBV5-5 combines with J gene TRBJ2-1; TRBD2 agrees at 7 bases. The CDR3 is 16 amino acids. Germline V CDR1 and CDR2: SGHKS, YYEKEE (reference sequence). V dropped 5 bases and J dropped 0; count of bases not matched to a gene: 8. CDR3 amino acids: CASRTTGGSSYNEQFF. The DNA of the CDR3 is TGTGCCAGCAGAACCACAGGCGGGAGCTCCTACAATGAGCAGTTCTTC.

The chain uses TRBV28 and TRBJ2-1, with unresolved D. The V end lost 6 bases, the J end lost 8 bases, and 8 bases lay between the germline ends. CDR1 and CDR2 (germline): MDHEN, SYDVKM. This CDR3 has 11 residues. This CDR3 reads CASSLGYEQFF. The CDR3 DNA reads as TGTGCCAGCAGCCTCGGCTATGAGCAGTTCTTC.

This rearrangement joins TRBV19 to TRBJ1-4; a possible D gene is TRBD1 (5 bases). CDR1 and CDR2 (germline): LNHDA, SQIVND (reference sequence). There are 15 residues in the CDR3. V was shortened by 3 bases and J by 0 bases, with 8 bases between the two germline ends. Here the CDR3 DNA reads TGTGCCAGTAGTATTTTGACAGCAACTAATGAAAAACTGTTTTTT. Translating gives CASSILTATNEKLFF.

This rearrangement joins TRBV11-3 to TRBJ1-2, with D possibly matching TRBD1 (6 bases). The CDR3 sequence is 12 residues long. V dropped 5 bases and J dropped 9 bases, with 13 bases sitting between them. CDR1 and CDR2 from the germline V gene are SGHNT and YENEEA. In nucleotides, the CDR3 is TGTGCCAGCAGCCAGAGGGGGGGCCGCTACACCTTC. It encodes CASSQRGGRYTF.

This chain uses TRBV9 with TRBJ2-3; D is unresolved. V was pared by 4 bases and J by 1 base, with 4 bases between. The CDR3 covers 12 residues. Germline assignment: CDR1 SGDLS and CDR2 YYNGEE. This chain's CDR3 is CASSPGTDTQYF. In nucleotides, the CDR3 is TGTGCCAGCAGCCCGGGCACAGATACGCAGTATTTT.